These T cell receptor beta chains were read from a single sample in a study of PD-L1 blockade in urothelial cancer. TCRdb's table, derived via immunoSEQ multiplex PCR, lists solely in-frame clones and lacks some. The sample contains more than 40,000 clones, 82% of which appear only once. The source was PBMCs, collected around atezolizumab (anti-PD-L1) treatment. Receptor source: a man in his forties or fifties with urothelial cancer. Both conserved end residues are trimmed from each CDR3.

TRBV5-4	ASSLDRWDTQY
TRBV5-1	ASTNSGRGRSGNTIY
TRBV19	ASSFLASGNYEQF
TRBV2	ASSELGGRAQDTQY
TRBV5-1	ASSSRDTILY
TRBV6-6	ASRDEVGAGQPQH
TRBV6-5	ASSYSFRGEAF
TRBV19	ASSIGGVAYGYT
TRBV7-2	ASSLTSRGQETQY
TRBV5-1	ASSPGTAGTEAF